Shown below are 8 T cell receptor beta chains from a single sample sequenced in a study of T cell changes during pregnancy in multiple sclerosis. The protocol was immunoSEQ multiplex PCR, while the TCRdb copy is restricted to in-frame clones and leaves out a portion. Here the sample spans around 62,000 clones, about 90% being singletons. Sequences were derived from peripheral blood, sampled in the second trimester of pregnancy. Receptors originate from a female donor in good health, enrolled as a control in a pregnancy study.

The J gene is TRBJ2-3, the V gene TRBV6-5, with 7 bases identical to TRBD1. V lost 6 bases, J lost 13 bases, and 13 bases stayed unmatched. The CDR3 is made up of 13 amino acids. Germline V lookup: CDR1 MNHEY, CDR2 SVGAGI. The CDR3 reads CASSHLRDSEEYF. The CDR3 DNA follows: TGTGCCAGCAGCCATCTCCGGGACAGCGAGGAGTATTTT.

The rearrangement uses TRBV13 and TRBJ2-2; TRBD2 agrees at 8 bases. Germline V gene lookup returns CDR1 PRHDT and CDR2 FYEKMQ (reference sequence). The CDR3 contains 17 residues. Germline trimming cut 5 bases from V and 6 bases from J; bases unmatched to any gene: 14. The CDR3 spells CASSPPGLGDPSGELFF. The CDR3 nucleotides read TGTGCCAGCAGCCCCCCGGGACTAGGTGACCCGTCCGGGGAGCTGTTTTTT.

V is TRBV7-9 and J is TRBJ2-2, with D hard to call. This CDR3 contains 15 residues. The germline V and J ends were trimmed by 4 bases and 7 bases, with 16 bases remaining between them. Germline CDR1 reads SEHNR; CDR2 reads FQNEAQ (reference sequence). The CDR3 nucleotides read TGTGCCAGCAGCTCCCTTACATGGAGAGGCGGGGAGCTGTTTTTT. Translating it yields CASSSLTWRGGELFF.

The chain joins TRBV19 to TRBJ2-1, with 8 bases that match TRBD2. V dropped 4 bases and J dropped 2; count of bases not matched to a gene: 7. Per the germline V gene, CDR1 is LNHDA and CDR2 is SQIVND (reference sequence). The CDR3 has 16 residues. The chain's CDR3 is CASSTDSGAPYNEQFF. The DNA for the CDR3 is TGTGCCAGTAGTACCGATAGCGGGGCTCCCTACAATGAGCAGTTCTTC. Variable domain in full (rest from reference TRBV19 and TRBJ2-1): DGGITQSPKYLFRKEGQNVTLSCEQNLNHDAMYWYRQDPGQGLRLIYYSQIVNDFQKGDIAEGYSVSREKKESFPLTVTSAQKNPTAFYLCASSTDSGAPYNEQFFGPGTRLTVL.

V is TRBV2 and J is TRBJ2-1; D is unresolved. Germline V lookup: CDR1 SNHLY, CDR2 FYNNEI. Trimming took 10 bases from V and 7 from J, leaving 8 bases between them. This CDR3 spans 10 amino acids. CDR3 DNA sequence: TGTGCCACGTCAGGTAATGAGCAGTTCTTC. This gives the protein CATSGNEQFF.

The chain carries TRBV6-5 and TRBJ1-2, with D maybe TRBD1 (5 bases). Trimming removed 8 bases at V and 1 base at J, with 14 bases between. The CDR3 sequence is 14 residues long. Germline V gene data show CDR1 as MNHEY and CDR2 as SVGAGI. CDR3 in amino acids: CASRGFGNNYGYTF. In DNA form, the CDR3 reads TGTGCCAGCCGGGGGTTTGGAAATAACTATGGCTACACCTTC.

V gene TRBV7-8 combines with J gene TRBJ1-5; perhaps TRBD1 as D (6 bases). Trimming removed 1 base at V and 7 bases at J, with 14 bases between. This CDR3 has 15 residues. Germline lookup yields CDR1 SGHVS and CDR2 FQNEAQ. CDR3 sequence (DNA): TGTGCCAGCAGCTTAGGGTTCAACAGGGACCAGCCCCAGCATTTT. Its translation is CASSLGFNRDQPQHF.

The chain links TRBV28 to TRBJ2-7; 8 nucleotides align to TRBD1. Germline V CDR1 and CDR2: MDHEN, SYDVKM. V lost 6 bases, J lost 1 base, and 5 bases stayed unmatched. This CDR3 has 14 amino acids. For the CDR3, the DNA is TGTGCCAGCAGCGGACAGGGAACATCCTACGAGCAGTACTTC. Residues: CASSGQGTSYEQYF.